A single sample gave rise to the 21 T cell receptor beta chains below, sequenced in a study of CD4+ T cells in melanoma. Produced via immunoSEQ multiplex PCR; TCRdb's table is partial and in-frame only. The top ten hold more than 1.5% of the sample, which has about 140,000 clones, around 90% seen once. All receptors come from a human donor with melanoma.

This chain connects TRBV29-1 to TRBJ2-5; either TRBD1 or TRBD2 may fit D (5 bases each). The CDR3 length is 11 residues. Per germline, CDR1 SQVTM and CDR2 ANQGSEA. V was pared by 7 bases and J by 5 bases, with 11 bases between. The CDR3 DNA reads as TGCAGCGCGGGACCGAGGGAGACCCAGTACTTC. Its protein product is CSAGPRETQYF.

The V and J genes are TRBV9 and TRBJ2-3; D gene unclear. The CDR3 length is 14 residues. Germline assignment: CDR1 SGDLS and CDR2 YYNGEE. With 4 bases removed from V and 4 bases from J, the gap between germline ends came to 13 bases. The CDR3 bases are TGTGCCAGCAGCTCTGGGCCCGCCCCAGATACGCAGTATTTT. The encoded protein is CASSSGPAPDTQYF.

V usage is TRBV5-4 and J usage is TRBJ1-2; 7 bases match TRBD1. Losses at the gene ends were 5 bases for V and 2 bases for J; bases not matched to a gene: 3. This CDR3 is built from 13 residues. Germline assignment: CDR1 SGHNT and CDR2 YYREEE (reference sequence). In DNA, the CDR3 is TGTGCCAGCAGGGCGACAGGGAACTATGGCTACACCTTC. Protein product: CASRATGNYGYTF.

This clone was detected only once. The CDR3 loop reads CASSGQPNSPLHF. CDR3 DNA sequence: TGTGCCAGCAGCGGACAGCCGAATTCACCCCTCCACTTT. This sequence joins TRBV6-1 and TRBJ1-6; TRBD1 might be the D (6 bases). Deletions cut 6 bases from V and 7 bases from J, with 10 bases between. This CDR3 has 13 residues. Germline lookup yields CDR1 MNHNS and CDR2 SASEGT.

The J gene is TRBJ2-1, the V gene TRBV20-1; D is unresolved. V gave up 3 bases and J gave up 3 bases, with 0 bases separating them. Germline values: CDR1 DFQATT, CDR2 SNEGSKA (reference sequence). The CDR3 runs to 10 residues. The CDR3 sequence: CSASYNEQFF. In DNA form, the CDR3 reads TGCAGTGCTAGCTACAATGAGCAGTTCTTC.

V and J are TRBV29-1 and TRBJ2-1; TRBD2 is a possible D gene (5 bases). V was shortened by 4 bases and J by 5 bases, with 18 bases between the two germline ends. This CDR3 has 15 amino acids. CDR1 and CDR2 (germline): SQVTM, ANQGSEA. CDR3 region: CSVAGLKGFHNEQFF. The CDR3, as DNA: TGCAGCGTTGCGGGGTTGAAAGGGTTCCACAATGAGCAGTTCTTC.

This clone was detected only once. The V call is TRBV6-5, the J call TRBJ2-3; the D is unclear. The CDR3 is 14 amino acids. The germline V and J ends were trimmed by 2 bases and 2 bases, with 8 bases remaining between them. Germline V lookup: CDR1 MNHEY, CDR2 SVGAGI. The CDR3 protein is CASSYGIYTDTQYF. The CDR3 DNA follows: TGTGCCAGCAGTTACGGGATCTACACAGATACGCAGTATTTT.

The chain links TRBV16 to TRBJ1-5; D possibly corresponds to TRBD1 (5 bases). Germline CDR1 and CDR2: KGHSY and FQNENV. V was pared by 8 bases and J by 4 bases, with 12 bases between. The length of the CDR3 is 13 residues. This CDR3 is CASLRGPNQPQHF. The CDR3 DNA is TGTGCCAGCCTCCGGGGACCAAATCAGCCCCAGCATTTT.

This chain links TRBV7-3 with TRBJ2-2, with D tentatively TRBD1 (6 bases). The V gene's germline CDR1 is SGHTA and CDR2 FQGTGA. Trimming cost V 2 bases and J 5 bases, with 12 bases left between them. The CDR3 is 15 amino acids. CDR3 nucleotides: TGTGCCAGCAGCTTAGCAGGGGTTAGGACCGGGGAGCTGTTTTTT. Protein: CASSLAGVRTGELFF. Full variable domain (remainder filled in from reference TRBV7-3 and TRBJ2-2): GAGVSQTPSNKVTEKGKYVELRCDPISGHTALYWYRQSLGQGPEFLIYFQGTGAADDSGLPNDRFFAVRPEGSVSTLKIQRTERGDSAVYLCASSLAGVRTGELFFGEGSRLTVL.

This chain joins TRBV18 and TRBJ1-1; 10 positions agree with TRBD1. Trimming removed 4 bases from V and 5 bases from J; junction bases left unmatched: 4. The germline V gene encodes CDR1 KGHSH and CDR2 LQKENI. The CDR3 sequence is 14 residues long. CDR3 bases: TGTGCCAGCTCACGGACAGGGGGGATGACTGAAGCTTTCTTT. Translating gives CASSRTGGMTEAFF.

This chain uses TRBV9 with TRBJ1-1; no clear D. The CDR3 totals 14 residues. The germline gives CDR1 SGDLS, CDR2 YYNGEE. V was cut by 4 bases and J by 9 bases, with 19 bases left in between. Here the CDR3 DNA reads TGTGCCAGCAGCACCTCCAACGGAGGGCAGCAAGCTTTCTTT. As protein: CASSTSNGGQQAFF.

V gene TRBV30 combines with J gene TRBJ2-7; a possible D gene is TRBD2 (5 bases). The CDR3 spans 13 residues. CDR1 and CDR2 (germline): GTSNPN, SVGIG (reference sequence). Deletions cut 0 bases from V and 7 bases from J, with 13 bases between. The CDR3 loop reads CAWSVGRDGEQYF. DNA of the CDR3: TGTGCCTGGAGTGTAGGTCGGGATGGGGAGCAGTACTTC.

The chain uses TRBV18 and TRBJ2-5; D remains unclear. V was trimmed by 2 bases and J by 1 base, leaving 5 bases between them. From germline, CDR1 is KGHSH and CDR2 LQKENI. This CDR3 is built from 13 residues. In DNA form, the CDR3 reads TGTGCCAGCTCACCAGACGCCCAAGAGACCCAGTACTTC. It yields the protein CASSPDAQETQYF.

The genes are TRBV20-1 and TRBJ2-1; D gene unclear. Germline values: CDR1 DFQATT, CDR2 SNEGSKA (reference sequence). This CDR3 spans 10 amino acids. Trimming cost V 0 bases and J 6 bases, with 0 bases left between them. This CDR3 reads CSARDNEQFF. CDR3 DNA sequence: TGCAGTGCTAGAGACAATGAGCAGTTCTTC.

The chain employs TRBV27 and TRBJ1-2; D is ambiguous. The CDR3 is 15 amino acids. V shed 4 bases and J shed 4 bases, with 16 bases lying between them. In germline, CDR1 is MNHEY, CDR2 SMNVEV (reference sequence). CDR3 sequence: CASSSSPRQTYGYTF. For the CDR3, the DNA is TGTGCCAGCAGTTCCTCCCCCAGGCAGACCTATGGCTACACCTTC.

This chain links TRBV5-1 with TRBJ1-1, with D unclear. The CDR3 loop spans 13 amino acids. Germline assignment: CDR1 SGHRS and CDR2 YFSETQ. Trimming took off 3 bases at V and 0 bases at J, with 6 bases between the two ends. The DNA for the CDR3 is TGCGCCAGCAGCTCCGCATTGAACACTGAAGCTTTCTTT. Translation gives CASSSALNTEAFF.

The CDR3 sequence: CSALGAVAGFF. CDR3 DNA sequence: TGCAGTGCCCTTGGAGCGGTGGCGGGTTTCTTT. The rearrangement uses TRBV20-1 and TRBJ1-1; D remains unclear. Germline CDR1 DFQATT, CDR2 SNEGSKA (reference sequence). CDR3 length equals 11 residues. Trimming pared 6 bases from V and 13 bases from J, leaving 18 bases between.

The chain carries TRBV9 and TRBJ2-1, with 8 bases identical to TRBD2. J was trimmed by 9 bases and V by 0 bases; bases with no gene match: 8. The CDR3 has 15 residues. Looked up from germline, CDR1 is SGDLS and CDR2 is YYNGEE. The CDR3 reads CASSVAGGAGPEQFF. As DNA, the CDR3 is TGTGCCAGCAGCGTAGCCGGGGGGGCCGGTCCTGAGCAGTTCTTC.

This chain links TRBV2 with TRBJ2-7; perhaps TRBD1 as D (6 bases). The CDR3 spans 12 residues. CDR1 SNHLY and CDR2 FYNNEI come from the germline V gene. Trimming shortened V by 3 bases and J by 4 bases, and 7 bases separated the two germline ends. CDR3 in amino acids: CASSDRGYEQYF. The CDR3 nucleotides read TGTGCCAGCAGTGACAGGGGTTACGAGCAGTACTTC.

This sequence joins TRBV5-1 and TRBJ2-5; D not resolved. The germline gives CDR1 SGHRS, CDR2 YFSETQ. CDR3 length: 12 residues. Trimming took 3 bases from V and 5 from J, leaving 8 bases between them. The CDR3 loop reads CASSSLGETQYF. The CDR3 coding sequence is TGCGCCAGCAGCTCGTTAGGGGAGACCCAGTACTTC.

The chain is built from TRBV7-2 and TRBJ1-2; D possibly corresponds to TRBD1 (6 bases). This CDR3 spans 15 amino acids. The V gene's germline CDR1 is SGHTA and CDR2 FQGNSA. V was pared by 5 bases and J by 0 bases, with 13 bases between. DNA of the CDR3: TGTGCCAGCAGCCCCCTCCCAGGGGCTAACTATGGCTACACCTTC. It translates to CASSPLPGANYGYTF. The complete variable domain, with remaining parts taken from reference TRBV7-2 and TRBJ1-2, reads GAGVSQSPSNKVTEKGKDVELRCDPISGHTALYWYRQSLGQGLEFLIYFQGNSAPDKSGLPSDRFSAERTGGSVSTLTIQRTQQEDSAVYLCASSPLPGANYGYTFGSGTRLTVV.